This T cell receptor (beta chain) was sequenced during a study of regulatory and conventional T cells in RAG deficiency (dated by TCRdb to about 2017). For the wider study: The study used high-throughput TCR beta sequencing to compare repertoire diversity and composition of Treg, conventional CD4+ and CD8+ T cells between RAG-deficient patients and healthy controls.

Before genomic DNA was extracted, conventional CD4+ T cells were isolated from blood as CD25-low CD127-high cells. Roughly eight healthy control donors were used as the comparison group for repertoire analyses. The protocol used for the library was the immunoSEQ multiplex PCR assay. Genomic DNA from the sorted T-cell subsets was used to amplify rearranged TCR beta chain products, which were then sequenced. Regarding the original processing steps: Shannon entropy and Simpson indices were used to measure how diverse the repertoire of productive TCR beta rearrangements was. Clonal expansion was assessed using the summed frequency of the 100 most abundant productive TCR beta clonotypes among total reads. A self-reactivity index based on amino acid usage at CDR3beta positions 6 and 7 was applied to the TRB repertoires. Two-way ANOVA was used for repertoire analyses, while Student t or Mann-Whitney tests were used for flow cytometric analyses. Drawn from immuneACCESS, this table holds only the in-frame rearrangements with V and J called that TCRdb kept. Clones are partly lost; checked studies trace under half to an unresolved V gene and leave the rest unexplained. The D gene and trimming were derived from the DNA, and the V and J assignments and clone size from that table. Across this sample there are approximately 35,000 clones, with about 80% seen only once. The top ten hold about 3.4% of the sample.

Details on this clone: The specificity of this receptor is unknown. No qualities accompany the bases; no much larger clone lies one base away.

From cysteine to phenylalanine, the CDR3 is 14 amino acids long. Only the CDR3 part of the read is kept: 42 bases, read in frame from the first base. V sheds 4 bases and J sheds 8 bases, leaving 15 bases between their ends. CDR1 is given as SNHLY and CDR2 as FYNNEI, both from the germline V gene. The paper as a whole reports these results and caveats: Markedly lower Shannon entropy and higher Simpson indices were observed in RAG-deficient patients than in control T-cell subpopulations. Shorter CDR3 lengths were found in all patient T-cell subsets, and >85% Treg-Tconv repertoire overlap at nucleotide and amino acid level was observed in Omenn syndrome patients. For some subjects, some T-cell subset analyses were not performed. Sorted CD25-high CD127-low cells from Omenn syndrome patients may represent peripherally activated cells rather than bona fide Treg cells. Compared with controls, Omenn syndrome and CID/AS patients had 95 to 100-fold fewer unique TCR beta sequences in Treg cells, but only approximately 10-fold fewer in the other subsets.

This same sample was also part of a study on regulatory T cells. As the second study states: The multiplex PCR used 52 forward TRBV primers and 13 reverse TRBJ primers, with assay-based and computational corrections for amplification bias. Repertoires from patients had restricted unique TRB V-J pairs and skewed V and J gene usage, with the strongest effect in regulatory T cells. T-cell receptor beta repertoires of sorted regulatory, conventional CD4+ and CD8+ T cells were compared between CD3G-deficient patients and healthy controls. Ficoll density separation was used to isolate peripheral blood mononuclear cells. Within the immunoSEQ assay, multiplex PCR amplified rearranged TRB loci from genomic DNA. TRB amplicons were sequenced on an Illumina HiSeq platform. Custom algorithms error-filtered the raw sequences and aligned them to reference gene sequences, after which the immunoSEQ online tools were used for analysis. The frequencies of productive and nonproductive TRB rearrangements were evaluated among unique sequences as well as among total sequences. Groups were compared by t tests, Mann-Whitney tests or two-way ANOVA performed in Prism software.

The sequenced sample consisted of CD4+ effector T cells sorted from blood. This sequence uses TRBV2 and TRBJ1-5; perhaps TRBD1 is the D gene, with 6 bases matching. This clonotype originated in a human donor in good health. The base sequence is TGTGCCAGCAGTGCCAGGGGTGGAAATGAGCCCCAGCATTTT. This yields the protein CASSARGGNEPQHF.